The rows below give T cell receptor beta chains drawn from one sample of a study of blood T cell repertoires in COVID-19. Using immunoSEQ multiplex PCR, the repertoire was profiled, and TCRdb retains in-frame clones only, with some absent. Among 180,000 or so clones listed, 85% to 90% were seen once. Sample: peripheral blood. Source of these receptors: a man between 18 and 29 years old with acute or convalescent COVID-19. Both conserved end residues are part of each CDR3. A D gene is named only where the DNA matches it firmly. Some rows have no size entry. The others give once, few or many, or a class for an expanded clone.

size: .; J: TRBJ1-6; V: TRBV4-1; D: TRBD1; CDR3: CASSQGDRGNSPLHF; DNA: TGCGCCAGCAGCCAAGGGGACAGGGGTAATTCACCCCTCCACTTT
size: .; J: TRBJ2-3; V: TRBV30; D: .; CDR3: CAWSSGSSADTQYF; DNA: TGTGCCTGGAGCAGTGGTTCTAGCGCAGATACGCAGTATTTT
size: few; J: TRBJ1-6; V: TRBV28; D: TRBD1; CDR3: CASREKQGTLHF; DNA: TGTGCCAGCAGGGAGAAACAGGGGACCCTCCACTTT
size: .; J: TRBJ1-1; V: TRBV7-3; D: TRBD1; CDR3: CASSMGQGRAFF; DNA: TGTGCCAGCAGCATGGGACAGGGTCGGGCTTTCTTT
size: once; J: TRBJ1-2; V: TRBV28; D: TRBD1; CDR3: CASSLFPLGRRDRGGYGYTF; DNA: TGTGCCAGCAGTTTATTCCCCCTGGGACGACGGGACAGGGGCGGGTATGGCTACACCTTC
size: .; J: TRBJ1-3; V: TRBV5-1; D: TRBD1; CDR3: CASRQGTSGNTIYF; DNA: TGCGCCAGCAGACAGGGGACCTCTGGAAACACCATATATTTT
size: .; J: TRBJ1-1; V: TRBV7-9; D: TRBD1; CDR3: CASSPNEQGEGLDTEAFF; DNA: TGTGCCAGCAGCCCAAATGAACAGGGGGAAGGTTTAGACACTGAAGCTTTCTTT
size: .; J: TRBJ1-4; V: TRBV7-2; D: TRBD1; CDR3: CASSPPGQGSEKLFF; DNA: TGTGCCAGCAGCCCACCGGGACAGGGGAGTGAAAAACTGTTTTTT
size: .; J: TRBJ1-2; V: TRBV2; D: .; CDR3: CASHSGGSNYGYTF; DNA: TGTGCCAGCCACAGCGGGGGGTCTAACTATGGCTACACCTTC
size: .; J: TRBJ1-1; V: TRBV25-1; D: TRBD1; CDR3: CASSGDRGQDTEAFF; DNA: TGTGCCAGCAGTGGGGACAGGGGGCAGGACACTGAAGCTTTCTTT
size: .; J: TRBJ1-1; V: TRBV6-6; D: .; CDR3: CASSYARQNTEAFF; DNA: TGTGCCAGCAGTTACGCCCGACAGAACACTGAAGCTTTCTTT
size: .; J: TRBJ1-6; V: TRBV19; D: .; CDR3: CASRFTPNNSPLHF; DNA: TGTGCCAGTAGGTTCACCCCTAATAATTCACCCCTCCACTTT
size: once; J: TRBJ2-5; V: TRBV7-8; D: TRBD2; CDR3: CASSLTSSGGKTQYF; DNA: TGTGCCAGCAGCCTCACTTCTAGCGGGGGGAAGACCCAGTACTTC
size: .; J: TRBJ2-1; V: TRBV27; D: .; CDR3: CASSSLLPSVYNEQFF; DNA: TGTGCCAGCAGTTCCCTCCTCCCTTCGGTATACAATGAGCAGTTCTTC
size: .; J: TRBJ2-3; V: TRBV2; D: TRBD2; CDR3: CASRRRGGLTDTQYF; DNA: TGTGCCAGCAGAAGACGGGGGGGCCTCACAGATACGCAGTATTTT
size: .; J: TRBJ1-1; V: TRBV30; D: .; CDR3: CAWSVRGRYTEAFF; DNA: TGTGCCTGGAGTGTGCGGGGGAGGTACACTGAAGCTTTCTTT
size: .; J: TRBJ1-2; V: TRBV15; D: TRBD1; CDR3: CATSTRDRANYGYTF; DNA: TGTGCCACCAGCACCCGGGACAGGGCGAACTATGGCTACACCTTC
size: .; J: TRBJ2-1; V: TRBV7-9; D: TRBD1; CDR3: CASSLGGTGLNEQFF; DNA: TGTGCCAGCAGCTTAGGCGGGACAGGGTTGAATGAGCAGTTCTTC
size: .; J: TRBJ1-1; V: TRBV10-2; D: .; CDR3: CASRFDSEAFF; DNA: TGCGCCAGCAGGTTTGACTCTGAAGCTTTCTTT
size: .; J: TRBJ1-2; V: TRBV12-5; D: .; CDR3: CASGPVQGTNYGYTF; DNA: TGTGCTAGTGGCCCAGTCCAGGGAACTAACTATGGCTACACCTTC
size: once; J: TRBJ2-1; V: TRBV11-3; D: TRBD2; CDR3: CASSLRTSGGNEQFF; DNA: TGTGCCAGCAGCTTAAGGACTAGCGGGGGTAATGAGCAGTTCTTC
size: .; J: TRBJ1-4; V: TRBV5-6; D: .; CDR3: CASSNRQAEKLFF; DNA: TGTGCCAGCAGCAATAGGCAGGCCGAAAAACTGTTTTTT
size: .; J: TRBJ2-2; V: TRBV5-1; D: .; CDR3: CASSLEAGGSTGELFF; DNA: TGCGCCAGCAGCTTGGAAGCAGGGGGGAGCACCGGGGAGCTGTTTTTT
size: .; J: TRBJ2-3; V: TRBV18; D: .; CDR3: CASSVLASTDTQYF; DNA: TGTGCCAGCTCTGTACTAGCCAGCACAGATACGCAGTATTTT
size: .; J: TRBJ1-1; V: TRBV18; D: .; CDR3: CASSPSRAGNTEAFF; DNA: TGTGCCAGCTCACCATCCAGGGCAGGGAACACTGAAGCTTTCTTT
size: .; J: TRBJ1-2; V: TRBV7-9; D: TRBD1; CDR3: CASLPIRTGGGGYTF; DNA: TGTGCCAGCTTGCCCATACGGACAGGGGGTGGTGGCTACACCTTC
size: .; J: TRBJ1-1; V: TRBV5-4; D: .; CDR3: CASSLAGMNTEAFF; DNA: TGTGCCAGCAGCTTGGCAGGAATGAACACTGAAGCTTTCTTT
size: .; J: TRBJ2-5; V: TRBV6-1; D: TRBD1; CDR3: CASSERSDRVGETQYF; DNA: TGTGCCAGCAGTGAACGGTCCGACAGGGTAGGCGAGACCCAGTACTTC
size: few; J: TRBJ2-4; V: TRBV5-6; D: .; CDR3: CASSSGATGTKNIQYF; DNA: TGTGCCAGCAGCTCAGGGGCGACGGGGACCAAAAACATTCAGTACTTC
size: few; J: TRBJ1-2; V: TRBV28; D: TRBD1; CDR3: CASSSPGTGRYGYTF; DNA: TGTGCCAGCAGCTCTCCCGGGACAGGGAGGTATGGCTACACCTTC
size: .; J: TRBJ1-4; V: TRBV12-5; D: .; CDR3: CASGLAGGIEKLFF; DNA: TGTGCTAGTGGTTTGGCAGGAGGGATTGAAAAACTGTTTTTT
size: .; J: TRBJ1-6; V: TRBV9; D: .; CDR3: CASSAGQFTSPLHF; DNA: TGTGCCAGCAGCGCAGGACAGTTTACTTCACCCCTCCACTTT
size: .; J: TRBJ2-3; V: TRBV10-3; D: TRBD1; CDR3: CAISGLQGADTDTQYF; DNA: TGTGCCATCAGTGGTTTACAGGGGGCCGACACAGATACGCAGTATTTT
size: .; J: TRBJ2-2; V: TRBV5-8; D: .; CDR3: CASSLGQNTGELFF; DNA: TGTGCCAGCAGCTTGGGACAGAACACCGGGGAGCTGTTTTTT
size: .; J: TRBJ2-1; V: TRBV4-1; D: TRBD2; CDR3: CASSPWGGNNEQFF; DNA: TGCGCCAGCAGCCCCTGGGGAGGGAACAATGAGCAGTTCTTC
size: .; J: TRBJ1-2; V: TRBV19; D: .; CDR3: CASSTGVGYTF; DNA: TGTGCCAGTAGTACCGGGGTTGGCTACACCTTC
size: .; J: TRBJ2-1; V: TRBV18; D: .; CDR3: CASSLNNEQFF; DNA: TGTGCCAGCTCACTAAACAATGAGCAGTTCTTC
size: .; J: TRBJ2-5; V: TRBV10-3; D: TRBD2; CDR3: CAISESVAGAETQYF; DNA: TGTGCCATCAGTGAGTCTGTAGCGGGGGCGGAGACCCAGTACTTC
size: once; J: TRBJ1-1; V: TRBV19; D: .; CDR3: CASTIGQGWSNTEAFF; DNA: TGTGCCAGTACCATAGGGCAGGGGTGGTCAAACACTGAAGCTTTCTTT
size: .; J: TRBJ1-5; V: TRBV2; D: .; CDR3: CASTGGGGNQPQHF; DNA: TGTGCCAGCACGGGTGGGGGCGGCAATCAGCCCCAGCATTTT
size: .; J: TRBJ1-2; V: TRBV5-8; D: .; CDR3: CASSFGLNYGYTF; DNA: TGTGCCAGCAGCTTCGGGTTAAACTATGGCTACACCTTC
size: .; J: TRBJ1-5; V: TRBV30; D: .; CDR3: CAWSARVAYSNQPQHF; DNA: TGTGCCTGGAGTGCTCGGGTAGCTTATAGCAATCAGCCCCAGCATTTT
size: .; J: TRBJ1-4; V: TRBV5-6; D: TRBD1; CDR3: CASSRGTGGTNEKLFF; DNA: TGTGCCAGCAGCCGTGGGACAGGTGGAACTAATGAAAAACTGTTTTTT
size: .; J: TRBJ1-3; V: TRBV11-3; D: .; CDR3: CASSQDSFSGNTIYF; DNA: TGTGCCAGCAGCCAGGACAGTTTCTCTGGAAACACCATATATTTT
size: once; J: TRBJ1-2; V: TRBV10-2; D: .; CDR3: CASSDSPGNYGYTF; DNA: TGCGCCAGCAGTGACTCTCCAGGGAACTATGGCTACACCTTC
size: .; J: TRBJ1-2; V: TRBV5-4; D: TRBD1; CDR3: CASSSPGTGSLRLYGYTF; DNA: TGTGCCAGCAGCTCGCCCGGGACAGGGAGCCTTAGGCTGTATGGCTACACCTTC
size: .; J: TRBJ1-5; V: TRBV6-6; D: TRBD1; CDR3: CASSYLQGSNQPQHF; DNA: TGTGCCAGCAGTTACCTACAGGGGAGCAATCAGCCCCAGCATTTT
size: .; J: TRBJ1-5; V: TRBV7-6; D: TRBD1; CDR3: CASSLGQGVNQPQHF; DNA: TGTGCCAGCAGCTTAGGACAGGGGGTCAATCAGCCCCAGCATTTT
size: .; J: TRBJ2-2; V: TRBV2; D: .; CDR3: CASSEALQGSGELFF; DNA: TGTGCCAGCAGTGAAGCGCTTCAGGGATCCGGGGAGCTGTTTTTT
size: .; J: TRBJ2-5; V: TRBV30; D: .; CDR3: CAWSEGAETQYF; DNA: TGTGCCTGGAGTGAAGGGGCAGAGACCCAGTACTTC
size: .; J: TRBJ1-1; V: TRBV2; D: TRBD1; CDR3: CASRKGQMNTEAFF; DNA: TGTGCCAGCAGGAAGGGACAGATGAACACTGAAGCTTTCTTT
size: once; J: TRBJ1-1; V: TRBV9; D: TRBD1; CDR3: CASSERPTGEDTEAFF; DNA: TGTGCCAGCAGCGAACGCCCGACAGGGGAGGACACTGAAGCTTTCTTT
size: once; J: TRBJ2-5; V: TRBV10-2; D: .; CDR3: CASSEGRWVKETQYF; DNA: TGCGCCAGCAGTGAGGGGAGGTGGGTTAAAGAGACCCAGTACTTC
size: few; J: TRBJ1-2; V: TRBV28; D: .; CDR3: CASNQADTRYGYTF; DNA: TGTGCCAGCAACCAGGCGGACACCCGCTATGGCTACACCTTC